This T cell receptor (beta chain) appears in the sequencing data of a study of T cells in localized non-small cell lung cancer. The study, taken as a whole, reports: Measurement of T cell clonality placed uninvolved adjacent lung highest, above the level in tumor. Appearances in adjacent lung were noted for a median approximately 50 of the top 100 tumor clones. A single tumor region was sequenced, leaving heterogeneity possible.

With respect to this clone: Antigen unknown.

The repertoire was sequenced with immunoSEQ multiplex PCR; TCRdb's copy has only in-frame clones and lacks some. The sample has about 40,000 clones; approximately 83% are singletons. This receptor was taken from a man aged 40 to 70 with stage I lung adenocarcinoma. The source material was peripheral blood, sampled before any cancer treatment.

CDR3 nucleotide sequence: TGTGCCAGCAGCTCGCTCCGGGACAGGGGGCTCTATGAGCAGTTCTTC. Translated, it gives CASSSLRDRGLYEQFF. The chain employs TRBV7-6 and TRBJ2-1; 12 nucleotides align to TRBD1. The junction had 9 bases not matched to a gene; V was cut back by 4 bases and J by 8 bases. This CDR3 has 16 residues. CDR1 and CDR2 (germline): SGHVS, FNYEAQ.